This is a list of T cell receptor beta chains from one sample in a study of molecular identifiers for immune sequencing clone quantification. One entry per CDR3 protein, called by TCRdb with MiXCR from the PCR reads. The data show about 640,000 distinct CDR3 sequences, around 20% seen once. Sample: naive CD8+ T cells from blood, with Jurkat cell RNA spiked in. The receptors originated from a human donor in good health. Some libraries in this study had Jurkat cell RNA spiked in. Each CDR3 is given with its conserved first and last residue. Fields, in order: clone size, J gene, D gene, V gene, CDR3 DNA, CDR3 protein. A D gene is named only where the DNA matches it firmly. Expanded clones are given a class, and other clones once, few, many or no size at all.

abundance: many; j_gene: TRBJ2-1; d_gene: -; v_gene: TRBV29-1; CDR3nt: TGCAGCGGACCCCTTGCGACGGGTGAGCAGTTCTTC; CDR3aa: CSGPLATGEQFF
abundance: many; j_gene: TRBJ1-5; d_gene: TRBD1; v_gene: TRBV28; CDR3nt: TGTGCCAGCAGTTTATTCTCGGTTTTGTTGGGGGACAGGTTGAATCAGCCCCAGCATTTT; CDR3aa: CASSLFSVLLGDRLNQPQHF
abundance: many; j_gene: TRBJ2-7; d_gene: -; v_gene: TRBV4-1; CDR3nt: TGCGCCAGCAGCCTCGGGACTGCCGGCTACGAGCAGTACTTC; CDR3aa: CASSLGTAGYEQYF
abundance: -; j_gene: TRBJ2-7; d_gene: TRBD2; v_gene: TRBV30; CDR3nt: TGTGCCTGGAGAACTAGCGGGGCCCACGAGCAGTACTTC; CDR3aa: CAWRTSGAHEQYF
abundance: many; j_gene: TRBJ1-1; d_gene: TRBD1; v_gene: TRBV28; CDR3nt: TGTGCCAGCCGAGGACAGGGCTCCGTCAGGGCTTTCTTT; CDR3aa: CASRGQGSVRAFF
abundance: -; j_gene: TRBJ2-7; d_gene: -; v_gene: TRBV20-1; CDR3nt: TGCAGTGCTAGAATGGGACAATCCTACGAGCAGTACTTC; CDR3aa: CSARMGQSYEQYF
abundance: few; j_gene: TRBJ2-3; d_gene: -; v_gene: TRBV7-3; CDR3nt: TGTGCCAGCAGCGCGTGGACTGAAGATACGCAGTATTTT; CDR3aa: CASSAWTEDTQYF
abundance: many; j_gene: TRBJ2-5; d_gene: -; v_gene: TRBV7-9; CDR3nt: TGTGCCAGCAGCTCCTACTCGGGATTCCAAGAGACCCAGTACTTC; CDR3aa: CASSSYSGFQETQYF
abundance: many; j_gene: TRBJ1-2; d_gene: -; v_gene: TRBV2; CDR3nt: TGTGCCAGCAGTGAAGCATATGGCTACACCTTC; CDR3aa: CASSEAYGYTF
abundance: many; j_gene: TRBJ2-3; d_gene: TRBD2; v_gene: TRBV12-3/TRBV12-4; CDR3nt: TGTGCCAGCACAGTAGGGGGTAGCGGGAACACAGATACGCAGTATTTT; CDR3aa: CASTVGGSGNTDTQYF
abundance: many; j_gene: TRBJ2-3; d_gene: -; v_gene: TRBV2; CDR3nt: TGTGCCAGCAGTGAGTTAGTCAGTAGCACAGATACGCAGTATTTT; CDR3aa: CASSELVSSTDTQYF
abundance: -; j_gene: TRBJ2-1; d_gene: TRBD2; v_gene: TRBV14; CDR3nt: TGTGCCAGCAGCCCTGGACTAGCGGAAAACAATGAGCGGTTCTTC; CDR3aa: CASSPGLAENNERFF
abundance: few; j_gene: TRBJ1-5; d_gene: -; v_gene: TRBV19; CDR3nt: TGTGCCAGTAGTATATCAGGGGCGGCAGGGGATAGCAATCAGCCCCAGCATTTT; CDR3aa: CASSISGAAGDSNQPQHF
abundance: -; j_gene: TRBJ2-3; d_gene: TRBD1; v_gene: TRBV4-3; CDR3nt: TGCGCCAGCAGCCAAGATGTGGGACAGGGGGCAAGCACAGATACGCAGTATTTT; CDR3aa: CASSQDVGQGASTDTQYF
abundance: many; j_gene: TRBJ1-3; d_gene: -; v_gene: TRBV5-4; CDR3nt: TGTGCCAGCAGCTTGTTGGGGGTACAGAATGCTGGAAACACCATATATTTT; CDR3aa: CASSLLGVQNAGNTIYF
abundance: -; j_gene: TRBJ2-1; d_gene: TRBD2; v_gene: TRBV7-9; CDR3nt: TGTGCCAGCAGCTTAGTTCCGACTAGCGGGGGCAATGAGCAGTTCTTC; CDR3aa: CASSLVPTSGGNEQFF
abundance: -; j_gene: TRBJ2-2; d_gene: -; v_gene: TRBV19; CDR3nt: TGTGCCAGTAGTGGGTCGGGCGGGGAGCTGTTTTTT; CDR3aa: CASSGSGGELFF
abundance: few; j_gene: TRBJ2-1; d_gene: -; v_gene: TRBV6-2/TRBV6-3; CDR3nt: TGTGCCAGCAGTTCCACCGACCTCCTGAGCTCCTACAATGAGCAGTTCTTC; CDR3aa: CASSSTDLLSSYNEQFF
abundance: -; j_gene: TRBJ2-1; d_gene: -; v_gene: TRBV9; CDR3nt: TGTGCCAGCAGCGTAGAGGGGACGGAGGGGAATGAGCGGTTCTTC; CDR3aa: CASSVEGTEGNERFF
abundance: many; j_gene: TRBJ2-3; d_gene: TRBD2; v_gene: TRBV6-6; CDR3nt: TGTGCCAGCAGTCCCGGAGTAGCGGGTATCACAGATACGCAGTATTTT; CDR3aa: CASSPGVAGITDTQYF
abundance: many; j_gene: TRBJ2-7; d_gene: -; v_gene: TRBV13; CDR3nt: TGTGCCAGCAACAGAAGACCCGACTACGAGCAGTACTTC; CDR3aa: CASNRRPDYEQYF
abundance: few; j_gene: TRBJ2-2; d_gene: TRBD1; v_gene: TRBV6-5; CDR3nt: TGTGCCAGCAGTCCCCTTCAGGGGGCCGGGGAGCTGTTTTTT; CDR3aa: CASSPLQGAGELFF
abundance: many; j_gene: TRBJ1-1; d_gene: TRBD1; v_gene: TRBV24-1; CDR3nt: TGTGCCACCAGTGACGGGACAGGTCTACCTTTCTTT; CDR3aa: CATSDGTGLPFF
abundance: -; j_gene: TRBJ1-4; d_gene: -; v_gene: TRBV20-1; CDR3nt: TGCAGTGCTAGAGATCACGGGCTACTAGGAGAAACACTGTTTTTT; CDR3aa: CSARDHGLLGETLFF
abundance: -; j_gene: TRBJ2-3; d_gene: -; v_gene: TRBV6-2/TRBV6-3; CDR3nt: TGTGCCAGCAGTTACAGGGTTGCGGGGACAGATACGCAGTATTTT; CDR3aa: CASSYRVAGTDTQYF
abundance: many; j_gene: TRBJ2-5; d_gene: -; v_gene: TRBV13; CDR3nt: TGTGCCAGCAGCTACCGACAGGACGAAGAGACCCAGTACTTC; CDR3aa: CASSYRQDEETQYF
abundance: many; j_gene: TRBJ2-5; d_gene: -; v_gene: TRBV7-9; CDR3nt: TGTGCCAGCAGCCTCCCCCTAGAGACCCAGTACTTC; CDR3aa: CASSLPLETQYF
abundance: -; j_gene: TRBJ2-7; d_gene: TRBD2; v_gene: TRBV7-3; CDR3nt: TGTGCCAGCAGCAAACGACTAGCGGGACCCGAGCAGTACTTC; CDR3aa: CASSKRLAGPEQYF
abundance: many; j_gene: TRBJ2-2; d_gene: TRBD1; v_gene: TRBV4-1; CDR3nt: TGCGCCAGCAGCTTCCGACAGGGGGGTGAAACCGGGGAGCTGTTTTTT; CDR3aa: CASSFRQGGETGELFF
abundance: many; j_gene: TRBJ2-3; d_gene: TRBD2; v_gene: TRBV10-3; CDR3nt: TGTGCCATCAGTGAGACTGGACTAGCGGGGGTTAGCACAGATACGCAGTATTTT; CDR3aa: CAISETGLAGVSTDTQYF
abundance: few; j_gene: TRBJ1-1; d_gene: -; v_gene: TRBV15; CDR3nt: TGTGCCACCAGCAGGGGATACACCATTGAAGCTTTCTTT; CDR3aa: CATSRGYTIEAFF
abundance: -; j_gene: TRBJ2-1; d_gene: -; v_gene: TRBV4-1; CDR3nt: TGCGCCAGCAGCCAAGAGAGGGAGACCCTACGGGATGAGCAGTTCTTC; CDR3aa: CASSQERETLRDEQFF
abundance: -; j_gene: TRBJ1-1; d_gene: -; v_gene: TRBV4-1; CDR3nt: TGCGCCAGCAGCCAAACCAGGAGAAACACTGAAGCTTTCTTT; CDR3aa: CASSQTRRNTEAFF
abundance: -; j_gene: TRBJ1-1; d_gene: -; v_gene: TRBV19; CDR3nt: TGTGCCAGTAGGTCGGGGTCCACTGAAGCTTTCTTT; CDR3aa: CASRSGSTEAFF
abundance: many; j_gene: TRBJ1-5; d_gene: -; v_gene: TRBV3-1; CDR3nt: TGTGCCAGCAGCCAAGATCCGGGGCATGATCAGCCCCAGCATTTT; CDR3aa: CASSQDPGHDQPQHF
abundance: -; j_gene: TRBJ2-7; d_gene: -; v_gene: TRBV3-1; CDR3nt: TGTGCCAGCAGCCTAGAACCGGGGGACTACGAGCAGTACTTC; CDR3aa: CASSLEPGDYEQYF
abundance: -; j_gene: TRBJ2-7; d_gene: TRBD1; v_gene: TRBV4-1; CDR3nt: TGCGCCAGCAGCCAAGATAGGAGAACAGGGGGCAGGTACGAGCAGTACTTC; CDR3aa: CASSQDRRTGGRYEQYF
abundance: many; j_gene: TRBJ2-1; d_gene: TRBD2; v_gene: TRBV12-3/TRBV12-4; CDR3nt: TGTGCCAGCAGGCCGGGACTAGCGGGAGGGCTGAAGTACAATGAGCAGTTCTTC; CDR3aa: CASRPGLAGGLKYNEQFF
abundance: many; j_gene: TRBJ2-7; d_gene: -; v_gene: TRBV3-1; CDR3nt: TGTGCCAGCAGCCAGGTGGGGTCCTACGAGCAGTACTTC; CDR3aa: CASSQVGSYEQYF
abundance: many; j_gene: TRBJ1-3; d_gene: -; v_gene: TRBV20-1; CDR3nt: TGCAGTGCTAGAGATAGGCAGGGAGGGGGAAACACCATATATTTT; CDR3aa: CSARDRQGGGNTIYF
abundance: once; j_gene: TRBJ2-3; d_gene: -; v_gene: TRBV5-6; CDR3nt: TGTGCCAGCGGCTTGTCTAGGAGCACAGATACGCAGTATTTT; CDR3aa: CASGLSRSTDTQYF
abundance: few; j_gene: TRBJ1-2; d_gene: TRBD1; v_gene: TRBV6-2/TRBV6-3; CDR3nt: TGTGCCAGTTTCCCGAGGTCCGGGACAGGAGATGGCTACACCTTC; CDR3aa: CASFPRSGTGDGYTF
abundance: -; j_gene: TRBJ2-7; d_gene: TRBD1; v_gene: TRBV4-1; CDR3nt: TGCGCCAGCAGCCAAGGGTCCGGGACAGGGTTCGAGCAGTACTTC; CDR3aa: CASSQGSGTGFEQYF
abundance: few; j_gene: TRBJ1-3; d_gene: -; v_gene: TRBV12-3/TRBV12-4; CDR3nt: TGTGCCAGCTTTGTTCAGGGTCGAGAAAACACCATATATTTT; CDR3aa: CASFVQGRENTIYF
abundance: -; j_gene: TRBJ2-7; d_gene: -; v_gene: TRBV7-6; CDR3nt: TGTGCCAGCAGCTTAGCGGGAACCTCTAGGGAGCAGTACTTC; CDR3aa: CASSLAGTSREQYF
abundance: many; j_gene: TRBJ2-4; d_gene: -; v_gene: TRBV6-5; CDR3nt: TGTGCCAGCAGTTACGCGACAGGCCCAAACATTCAGTACTTC; CDR3aa: CASSYATGPNIQYF
abundance: -; j_gene: TRBJ2-5; d_gene: TRBD2; v_gene: TRBV9; CDR3nt: TGTGCCAGCTCTCCTAGCGGATTCCAAGAGACCCAGTACTTC; CDR3aa: CASSPSGFQETQYF
abundance: few; j_gene: TRBJ2-3; d_gene: -; v_gene: TRBV19; CDR3nt: TGTGCCAGTAGTATAGATTATGGGGCGATTGATACGCAGTATTTT; CDR3aa: CASSIDYGAIDTQYF
abundance: -; j_gene: TRBJ2-3; d_gene: TRBD2; v_gene: TRBV27; CDR3nt: TGTGCCAGCAGTTTAGGGGGACTAGCGGGAGGAGATACGCAGTATTTT; CDR3aa: CASSLGGLAGGDTQYF
abundance: -; j_gene: TRBJ1-4; d_gene: -; v_gene: TRBV15; CDR3nt: TGTGCCACCAGCAGAGCCAGAGGGCTTGCAGACGAAAAACTGTTTTTT; CDR3aa: CATSRARGLADEKLFF
abundance: few; j_gene: TRBJ2-2; d_gene: TRBD1; v_gene: TRBV7-7; CDR3nt: TGTGCCAGCAGCCAACGACAGGGGCCTAACACCGGGGAGCTGTTTTTT; CDR3aa: CASSQRQGPNTGELFF
abundance: few; j_gene: TRBJ1-1; d_gene: -; v_gene: TRBV12-3/TRBV12-4; CDR3nt: TGTGCCAGCAGTCCCTCCTCGGATGGGGCCCTGGGGGCTTTCTTT; CDR3aa: CASSPSSDGALGAFF
abundance: many; j_gene: TRBJ2-2; d_gene: TRBD2; v_gene: TRBV24-1; CDR3nt: TGTGCCACCAGTGATTGGGGAGGGTCGGCCACCGGGGAGCTGTTTTTT; CDR3aa: CATSDWGGSATGELFF
abundance: many; j_gene: TRBJ2-7; d_gene: -; v_gene: TRBV4-1; CDR3nt: TGCGCCAGCAGCCACGCAACCGACAACTACGAGCAGTACTTC; CDR3aa: CASSHATDNYEQYF
abundance: few; j_gene: TRBJ1-1; d_gene: -; v_gene: TRBV4-3; CDR3nt: TGCGCCAGCAGCCAAGGATCCGGGACGGGGGAAGCTTTCTTT; CDR3aa: CASSQGSGTGEAFF
abundance: many; j_gene: TRBJ2-1; d_gene: -; v_gene: TRBV11-2; CDR3nt: TGTGCCAGCAGCCAGAGACTAAAAACCTCCCCGGGGAATGAGCAGTTCTTC; CDR3aa: CASSQRLKTSPGNEQFF
abundance: many; j_gene: TRBJ2-5; d_gene: -; v_gene: TRBV29-1; CDR3nt: TGCAGCTTCAGGGGACCGTACCAAGAGACCCAGTACTTC; CDR3aa: CSFRGPYQETQYF
abundance: -; j_gene: TRBJ2-3; d_gene: -; v_gene: TRBV9; CDR3nt: TGTGCCAGCAGCATCCACCGGGACGGTAGCACAGATACGCAGTATTTT; CDR3aa: CASSIHRDGSTDTQYF
abundance: -; j_gene: TRBJ2-3; d_gene: -; v_gene: TRBV19; CDR3nt: TGTGCCTGTAGTCAGGGTCCAGATACGCAGTATTTT; CDR3aa: CACSQGPDTQYF